Shown below are 30 T cell receptor beta chains from a single sample sequenced in a study of T cells in Graves' hyperthyroidism and ophthalmopathy. Amplification yielded TCR beta CDR3 regions, with RNA transcripts as the source. TCR CDR3 underwent first-round RT-PCR with the HTBI primer set. TCRdb used MiXCR to reprocess the multiplex PCR reads, holding one entry per CDR3 protein. The sample consists of roughly 500,000 distinct CDR3 sequences, 20% to 25% of them appearing once. The material sequenced was blood. These receptors were collected from a woman aged 70-85 years with Graves' ophthalmopathy.

Here the CDR3 DNA reads TGTGCCAGCAGTTACGGGGCTAGCGGGAGGGGGGAGACCCAGTACTTC. Protein sequence: CASSYGASGRGETQYF. The J gene is TRBJ2-5, the V gene TRBV6-6, with 12 bases matching TRBD2. The CDR3 has 16 residues. V was clipped by 2 bases and J by 5 bases; unmatched bases: 6. CDR1 and CDR2 (germline): MNHNY, SVGAGI (reference sequence).

This clonotype was counted a few times. The V gene is TRBV20-1, the J gene TRBJ2-1, with TRBD2 identical over 12 bases. The J segment lost 2 bases and the V segment lost 5 bases, leaving 7 bases of the junction unmatched. This CDR3 spans 16 amino acids. Germline CDR1 and CDR2: DFQATT and SNEGSKA (reference sequence). In nucleotides, the CDR3 is TGCAGTGCTTCGCTAGCGGGAGGGCCACCCTACAATGAGCAGTTCTTC. Its protein is CSASLAGGPPYNEQFF.

Many counts were recorded for this clonotype. The chain employs TRBV11-2 and TRBJ1-1; no definite D call. Germline CDR1 and CDR2: SGHAT and FQNNGV. With 2 bases removed from V and 0 bases from J, the gap between germline ends came to 4 bases. The CDR3 spans 13 residues. CDR3 amino acids: CASSLNLNTEAFF. The CDR3 DNA sequence: TGTGCCAGCAGCTTAAACTTGAACACTGAAGCTTTCTTT.

In DNA, the CDR3 is TGTGCCAGCAGCCAAGGACATGGGATTCAAGAGACCCAGTACTTC. It codes for CASSQGHGIQETQYF. This chain connects TRBV7-2 to TRBJ2-5; tentative D call: TRBD1 (5 bases). In germline, CDR1 is SGHTA, CDR2 FQGNSA. The CDR3 consists of 15 residues. V was shortened by 5 bases and J by 2 bases, with 15 bases between the two germline ends.

This clonotype was found many times. The V call is TRBV28, the J call TRBJ2-1; maybe TRBD1 (5 bases). This CDR3 is built from 13 residues. With 6 bases removed from V and 3 bases from J, the gap between germline ends came to 9 bases. The germline gives CDR1 MDHEN, CDR2 SYDVKM. CDR3 sequence reads: CASRGLGYNEQFF. The DNA for the CDR3 is TGTGCCAGCAGGGGGCTAGGCTACAATGAGCAGTTCTTC.

This clonotype was counted ten times or more. The gene calls are TRBV7-2 and TRBJ2-1; D remains unclear. This CDR3 contains 13 residues. The germline V gene has CDR1 SGHTA and CDR2 FQGNSA. V lost 3 bases and J 0 bases, leaving 3 bases between the germline ends. CDR3 loop: CASSFNSYNEQFF. As DNA, the CDR3 is TGTGCCAGCAGCTTTAACTCCTACAATGAGCAGTTCTTC.

This clonotype was picked up many times. This rearrangement joins TRBV3-1 to TRBJ1-1; weak D call: TRBD1 (6 bases). Germline V lookup: CDR1 LGHDT, CDR2 YNNKEL (reference sequence). This CDR3 contains 12 residues. Trimming stripped 6 bases from V and 4 bases from J, with 9 bases between. CDR3 DNA: TGTGCCAGCAGGGGGGCTCGCACTGAAGCTTTCTTT. Encoded protein: CASRGARTEAFF.

The gene calls are TRBV7-9 and TRBJ2-2, with a possible D match to TRBD2 (5 bases). This CDR3 region has 15 residues. Trimming cost V 2 bases and J 2 bases, with 9 bases left between them. Germline assignment: CDR1 SEHNR and CDR2 FQNEAQ (reference sequence). The chain's CDR3 is CASSLPRGNTGELFF. Here the CDR3 DNA reads TGTGCCAGCAGCTTACCCCGGGGAAACACCGGGGAGCTGTTTTTT.

This chain connects TRBV5-4 to TRBJ2-5; D not resolved. CDR1 and CDR2 from the germline V gene are SGHNT and YYREEE (reference sequence). The V gene lost 3 bases and the J gene lost 2 bases, with 11 bases spanning the gap. CDR3 length: 14 residues. The CDR3: CASSSGRFQETQYF. Written as DNA, the CDR3 is TGTGCCAGCAGCTCCGGACGATTTCAAGAGACCCAGTACTTC.

The chain combines TRBV29-1 with TRBJ1-5; the D gene is possibly TRBD1 (5 bases). This CDR3 is built from 14 residues. Germline loops: CDR1 SQVTM, CDR2 ANQGSEA. Trimming shortened V by 6 bases and J by 4 bases, and 16 bases separated the two germline ends. The CDR3 region is CSVSDQGGNQPQHF. In nucleotides, the CDR3 is TGCAGCGTGTCTGATCAGGGAGGGAATCAGCCCCAGCATTTT.

At least ten counts were recorded for this clonotype. The chain recombines TRBV6-1 with TRBJ1-2; D is unresolved. Per germline, CDR1 MNHNS and CDR2 SASEGT. The CDR3 spans 14 residues. Trimming shortened V by 4 bases and J by 0 bases, and 9 bases separated the two germline ends. The CDR3, as DNA: TGTGCCAGCAGTGCCCGGACGGCTAACTATGGCTACACCTTC. The encoded protein is CASSARTANYGYTF.

This clonotype occurred many times. V usage is TRBV28 and J usage is TRBJ1-1; the D is unclear. V was shortened by 2 bases and J by 4 bases, with 8 bases between the two germline ends. CDR3 length equals 13 residues. Germline V CDR1 and CDR2: MDHEN, SYDVKM. The CDR3 sequence is CASSLGRRTEAFF. CDR3 nucleotides: TGTGCCAGCAGTTTAGGGCGTCGCACTGAAGCTTTCTTT.

The chain links TRBV7-3 to TRBJ2-7; TRBD2 might be the D (6 bases). V was clipped by 5 bases and J by 4 bases, with 15 bases between them. The germline V gene has CDR1 SGHTA and CDR2 FQGTGA. This CDR3 has 14 residues. The CDR3 sequence is CASSPTGLIYEQYF. The CDR3 bases are TGTGCCAGCAGCCCCACGGGACTCATATACGAGCAGTACTTC. Full variable domain (rest looked up from reference TRBV7-3 and TRBJ2-7): GAGVSQTPSNKVTEKGKYVELRCDPISGHTALYWYRQSLGQGPEFLIYFQGTGAADDSGLPNDRFFAVRPEGSVSTLKIQRTERGDSAVYLCASSPTGLIYEQYFGPGTRLTVT.

The chain combines TRBV4-3 with TRBJ2-3; 10 nucleotides line up with TRBD2. The germline gives CDR1 LGHNA, CDR2 YSLEER. The CDR3 totals 17 residues. Trimming removed 0 bases from V and 9 bases from J; junction bases left unmatched: 12. CDR3 residues: CASSQDLSGLAAGTQYF. CDR3 DNA: TGCGCCAGCAGCCAAGATCTATCCGGACTAGCGGCCGGAACGCAGTATTTT.

This chain uses TRBV5-6 with TRBJ2-1, with TRBD2 matching over 12 bases. CDR3 size: 15 residues. The germline CDR1 and CDR2 sequences are SGHDT and YYEEEE. V trimming: 4 bases; J trimming: 9 bases; junction bases outside the gene matches: 8. The CDR3 DNA sequence: TGTGCCAGCAGCCAAGGACTAGCGGGGATTGTTGAGCAGTTCTTC. It specifies CASSQGLAGIVEQFF.

This clonotype was seen more than once but under ten times. This chain joins TRBV7-3 and TRBJ1-2; 8 bases fit TRBD1. Germline V lookup: CDR1 SGHTA, CDR2 FQGTGA. This CDR3 comprises 14 residues. V lost 3 bases, J lost 4 bases, and 4 bases stayed unmatched. CDR3 residues: CASSLTGAGYGYTF. CDR3 DNA sequence: TGTGCCAGCAGCTTGACAGGGGCAGGCTATGGCTACACCTTC.

This rearrangement joins TRBV6-5 to TRBJ2-7; no firm D call. Germline CDR1 reads MNHEY; CDR2 reads SVGAGI. This CDR3 spans 16 amino acids. V lost 2 bases and J lost 2, with 16 bases in between. The CDR3 DNA sequence: TGTGCCAGCAGTTACCAACGATGGTCGTACCCCTACGAGCAGTACTTC. Translating it yields CASSYQRWSYPYEQYF.

This clonotype was detected a few times. This sequence joins TRBV9 and TRBJ2-5; 7 bases line up with TRBD1. The CDR3 length is 14 residues. V was pared by 3 bases and J by 9 bases, with 11 bases of the junction left unmatched. CDR1 is SGDLS, CDR2 YYNGEE, per germline. CDR3 sequence: CASSDPRQGGSQYF. CDR3 nucleotides: TGTGCCAGCAGCGACCCGAGACAGGGTGGGTCCCAGTACTTC.

This clonotype occurred many times. V and J are TRBV12-3 or TRBV12-4 and TRBJ2-7; D gene unclear. This CDR3 spans 11 amino acids. V lost 4 bases and J lost 5, with 6 bases in between. In nucleotides, the CDR3 is TGTGCCAGCAGTTATCAGGACGAGCAGTACTTC. Translation: CASSYQDEQYF.

This clonotype was recorded many times. The genes are TRBV12-5 and TRBJ2-3, with D unresolved. V dropped 2 bases and J dropped 0 bases, with 6 bases sitting between them. This CDR3 is 14 amino acids long. Germline CDR1 and CDR2: LGHNT and FRNRAP. CDR3 nucleotide sequence: TGTGCTAGTGGTTTGACTTCCAGCACAGATACGCAGTATTTT. It translates to CASGLTSSTDTQYF.

The chain is built from TRBV27 and TRBJ2-7, with TRBD2 matching 8 bases. The CDR3 has 14 residues. Germline values: CDR1 MNHEY, CDR2 SMNVEV (reference sequence). Germline trimming cut 3 bases from V and 1 base from J; bases unmatched to any gene: 2. CDR3 sequence: CASSFLAGSYEQYF. The CDR3 DNA sequence: TGTGCCAGCAGTTTCTTAGCGGGATCCTACGAGCAGTACTTC.

This clonotype was found a few times. The chain joins TRBV4-2 to TRBJ2-1; 10 bases are a match to TRBD2. Germline V lookup: CDR1 LGHNA, CDR2 YNFKEQ. CDR3 length: 15 residues. Trimming took 0 bases from V and 7 from J; bases not matched to a gene: 3. Written as DNA, the CDR3 is TGTGCCAGCAGCCAAGATCTAGCGGGGGATAATGAGCAGTTCTTC. The encoded protein is CASSQDLAGDNEQFF.

The rearrangement uses TRBV29-1 and TRBJ2-3, with 12 bases that match TRBD2. V lost 6 bases to trimming and J lost 5 bases; unmatched junction nucleotides: 9. There are 15 residues in the CDR3. The germline V gene encodes CDR1 SQVTM and CDR2 ANQGSEA. CDR3 nucleotides: TGCAGCGTCCACAGACTAGCGGGAGCCGGAGATACGCAGTATTTT. Protein sequence: CSVHRLAGAGDTQYF.

There are a few counts of this clonotype. The chain uses TRBV5-1 and TRBJ2-3; D perhaps matches TRBD1 (6 bases). The CDR3 has 19 amino acids. Germline CDR1 SGHRS, CDR2 YFSETQ. With 2 bases removed from V and 2 bases from J, the gap between germline ends came to 24 bases. The CDR3 DNA sequence: TGCGCCAGCAGCTTAACCCCCCCGCAAGGACAGAGTCACACAGATACGCAGTATTTT. As protein: CASSLTPPQGQSHTDTQYF.

The rearrangement joins TRBV10-1 to TRBJ2-7, with 7 bases matching TRBD1. Per germline, CDR1 WNHNN and CDR2 SYGVQD (reference sequence). After removal of 5 bases from V and 2 bases from J, the junction contained 9 bases not matched to a gene. The CDR3 loop spans 15 amino acids. The CDR3 sequence: CASSPRTGPPYEQYF. In DNA, the CDR3 is TGCGCCAGCAGTCCCCGGACAGGTCCTCCCTACGAGCAGTACTTC.

This clonotype has a handful of counts. The rearrangement joins TRBV11-2 to TRBJ2-2; 7 positions match TRBD2. From germline, CDR1 is SGHAT and CDR2 FQNNGV. With V trimmed by 3 bases and J by 6 bases, 7 bases remained unmatched. This CDR3 contains 15 residues. The CDR3 DNA sequence: TGTGCCAGCAGCTTCCGGGGCGCGGGAGCCGGGGAGCTGTTTTTT. Amino acid sequence: CASSFRGAGAGELFF.

The chain links TRBV6-1 to TRBJ1-5, with 7 bases identical to TRBD1. Germline CDR1 and CDR2: MNHNS and SASEGT. The CDR3 contains 15 residues. V shed 6 bases and J 4 bases; nucleotides not matched to a gene: 9. CDR3 sequence: CASSFPAGGNQPQHF. The CDR3 DNA reads as TGTGCCAGCAGCTTTCCGGCAGGGGGGAATCAGCCCCAGCATTTT.

The chain links TRBV6-1 to TRBJ1-2; D is perhaps TRBD1 (5 bases). The V and J ends lost 7 bases and 2 bases respectively, with 17 bases between them. Germline assignment: CDR1 MNHNS and CDR2 SASEGT. This CDR3 has 15 amino acids. CDR3 protein: CASTRGGVANYGYTF. The CDR3 nucleotides read TGTGCCAGCACCCGTGGAGGGGTGGCGAACTATGGCTACACCTTC.

This clonotype was picked up many times. This chain uses TRBV2 with TRBJ1-1; D ambiguous. The CDR3 has 14 residues. Per germline, CDR1 SNHLY and CDR2 FYNNEI. Trimming removed 1 base at V and 1 base at J, with 7 bases between. This CDR3 reads CASSEGPGNTEAFF. In DNA, the CDR3 is TGTGCCAGCAGTGAAGGGCCCGGGAACACTGAAGCTTTCTTT. The complete variable domain, with remaining parts taken from reference TRBV2 and TRBJ1-1, reads EPEVTQTPSHQVTQMGQEVILRCVPISNHLYFYWYRQILGQKVEFLVSFYNNEISEKSEIFDDQFSVERPDGSNFTLKIRSTKLEDSAMYFCASSEGPGNTEAFFGQGTRLTVV.

This clonotype was detected many times. In DNA form, the CDR3 reads TGTGCCAGCATTGTACTTGGAGGGGTTTCCAATGAGCAGTTCTTC. This gives the protein CASIVLGGVSNEQFF. This chain joins TRBV2 and TRBJ2-1; tentatively, D is TRBD2 (6 bases). The germline V gene has CDR1 SNHLY and CDR2 FYNNEI. Trimming shortened V by 7 bases and J by 6 bases, and 19 bases separated the two germline ends. The CDR3 runs to 15 residues. Variable domain in full (rest from reference TRBV2 and TRBJ2-1): EPEVTQTPSHQVTQMGQEVILRCVPISNHLYFYWYRQILGQKVEFLVSFYNNEISEKSEIFDDQFSVERPDGSNFTLKIRSTKLEDSAMYFCASIVLGGVSNEQFFGPGTRLTVL.